This TCR beta chain was documented in a study of CD4 and CD8 cells across lung adenocarcinoma regions. There are a few counts of this clonotype. This CDR3 has 16 residues. Germline trimming cut 0 bases from V and 6 bases from J; bases unmatched to any gene: 7. The V gene's germline CDR1 is LGHNA and CDR2 YNFKEQ. TCRdb re-derived calls from the PCR reads in MiXCR, one entry per CDR3 protein. The sample shows around 5,100 distinct CDR3 sequences, about half of them seen only once. The TCR sequence derives from a male donor with lung adenocarcinoma. The CD4 and CD8 labels of this study may be unreliable. Sequences were obtained from CD8+ T cells from the margin of a lung tumor. The V and J genes are TRBV4-2 and TRBJ2-2; 7 nucleotides agree with TRBD2. This chain's CDR3 is CASSQDSWGGPGELFF. The DNA of the CDR3 is TGTGCCAGCAGCCAAGATTCGTGGGGGGGACCCGGGGAGCTGTTTTTT.